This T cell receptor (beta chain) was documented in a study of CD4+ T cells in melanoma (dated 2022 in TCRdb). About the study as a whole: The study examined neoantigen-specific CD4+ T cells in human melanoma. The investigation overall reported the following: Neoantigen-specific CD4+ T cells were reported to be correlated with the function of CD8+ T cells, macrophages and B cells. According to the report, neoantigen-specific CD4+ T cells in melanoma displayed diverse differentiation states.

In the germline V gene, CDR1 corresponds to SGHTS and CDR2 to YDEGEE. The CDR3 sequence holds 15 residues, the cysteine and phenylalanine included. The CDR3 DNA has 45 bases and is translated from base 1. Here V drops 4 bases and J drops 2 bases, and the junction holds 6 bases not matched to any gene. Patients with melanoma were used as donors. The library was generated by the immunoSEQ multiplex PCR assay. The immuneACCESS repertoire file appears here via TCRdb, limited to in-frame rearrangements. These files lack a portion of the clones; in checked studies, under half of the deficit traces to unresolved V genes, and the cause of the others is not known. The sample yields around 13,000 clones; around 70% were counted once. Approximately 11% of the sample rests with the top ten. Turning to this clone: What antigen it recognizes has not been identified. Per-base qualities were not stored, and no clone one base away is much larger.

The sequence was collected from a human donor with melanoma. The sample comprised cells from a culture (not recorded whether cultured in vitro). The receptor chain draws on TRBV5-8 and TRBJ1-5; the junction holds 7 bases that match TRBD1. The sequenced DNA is TGTGCCAGCAGCACAGGGACAGTCCGCAATCAGCCCCAGCATTTT. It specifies CASSTGTVRNQPQHF. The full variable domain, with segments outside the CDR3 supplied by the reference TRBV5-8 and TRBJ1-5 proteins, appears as EAGVTQSPTHLIKTRGQQATLRCSPISGHTSVYWYQQALGLGLQFLLWYDEGEERNRGNFPPRFSGRQFPNYSSELNVNALELEDSALYLCASSTGTVRNQPQHFGDGTRLSIL.